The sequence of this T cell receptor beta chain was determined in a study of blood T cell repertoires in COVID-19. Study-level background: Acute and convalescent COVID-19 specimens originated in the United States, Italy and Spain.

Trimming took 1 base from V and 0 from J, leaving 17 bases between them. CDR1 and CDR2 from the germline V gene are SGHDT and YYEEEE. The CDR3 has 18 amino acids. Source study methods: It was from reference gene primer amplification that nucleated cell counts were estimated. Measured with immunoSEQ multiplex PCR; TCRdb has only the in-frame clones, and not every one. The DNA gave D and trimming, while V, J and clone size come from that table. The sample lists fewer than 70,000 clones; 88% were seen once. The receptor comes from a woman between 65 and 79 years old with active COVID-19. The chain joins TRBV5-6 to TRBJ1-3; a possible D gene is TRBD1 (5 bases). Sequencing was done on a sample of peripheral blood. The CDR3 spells CASSLLGGSDTSGNTIYF. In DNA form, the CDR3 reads TGTGCCAGCAGCTTGTTGGGGGGGAGTGACACCTCTGGAAACACCATATATTTT.